The 18 T cell receptor beta chains given below trace back to one sample, sequenced in a study of CD8 T cells in ankylosing spondylitis. Antigens for these TCRs are unknown. TCRdb itself ran the 5' RACE reads through MiXCR, one entry per CDR3 protein. In the table there are under 550,000 distinct CDR3 sequences, roughly 26% of which are singletons. General study findings and limits: Among TCR beta sequences, a motif of eight or nine highly homologous variants appeared characteristic of ankylosing spondylitis blood.

Material for sequencing was blood, either unsorted or a sorted T cell fraction (not recorded which). These receptors all stem from a male donor with ankylosing spondylitis.

The V gene is TRBV20-1, the J gene TRBJ1-6; D is uncertain. The ends were cut back, 6 bases at V and 4 bases at J, with 16 bases in the middle. CDR1 and CDR2 (germline): DFQATT, SNEGSKA (reference sequence). The length of the CDR3 is 15 residues. The chain's CDR3 is CSAAVGQRYNSPLHF. CDR3 in DNA: TGCAGTGCCGCGGTGGGCCAGCGTTATAATTCACCCCTCCACTTT.

V gene TRBV4-2 combines with J gene TRBJ2-1, with 13 positions matching TRBD2. This CDR3 region has 22 residues. V lost 4 bases, J lost 0 bases, and 18 bases stayed unmatched. Germline V gives CDR1 LGHNA, CDR2 YNFKEQ. In nucleotides, the CDR3 is TGTGCCAGCAGCCCGACTAGCGGGAGGCACAAAGAAATACCGAGCTCCTACAATGAGCAGTTCTTC. Encoded protein: CASSPTSGRHKEIPSSYNEQFF.

Only a few counts were recorded for this clonotype. The gene calls are TRBV7-8 and TRBJ2-3, with 12 nucleotides matching TRBD2. CDR3 length: 16 residues. With 4 bases clipped from V and 4 bases from J, the junction kept 6 bases outside the gene matches. CDR1 is SGHVS, CDR2 FQNEAQ, per germline. In DNA, the CDR3 is TGTGCCAGCAGCTCTCGGACTAGCGGGAAGCCAGATACGCAGTATTTT. It translates to CASSSRTSGKPDTQYF.

In its sample, this clonotype was seen a few times. Written as DNA, the CDR3 is TGCGCCAGCAGCTTGAATTTTGAAAAACTGTTTTTT. Translating it yields CASSLNFEKLFF. The V gene is TRBV5-1, the J gene TRBJ1-4; D unclear. Per germline, CDR1 SGHRS and CDR2 YFSETQ. Trimming took 1 base from V and 7 from J, leaving 5 bases between them. The CDR3 runs 12 residues.

The table lists this clonotype with a few counts. The V call is TRBV5-1, the J call TRBJ1-1; D unclear. The CDR3 length is 13 residues. From germline, CDR1 is SGHRS and CDR2 YFSETQ. V was trimmed by 5 bases and J by 4 bases, leaving 12 bases between them. The CDR3 spells CASRTTGFTEAFF. DNA of the CDR3: TGCGCCAGCAGAACGACGGGGTTCACTGAAGCTTTCTTT.

The J gene is TRBJ2-7, the V gene TRBV29-1, with D hard to call. The CDR3 covers 10 residues. Germline assignment: CDR1 SQVTM and CDR2 ANQGSEA. The CDR3 here is CQEKTYEQYF. CDR3 DNA sequence: TGCCAGGAGAAAACCTACGAGCAGTACTTC.

As regards this clonotype: A much larger clone sits a single nucleotide away, making a read error possible. V gene TRBV12-3 or TRBV12-4 combines with J gene TRBJ1-5; 7 bases map to TRBD1. The CDR3 totals 15 residues. CDR3 in amino acids: CASSPTNRGNQPLHF. DNA of the CDR3: TGTGCCAGCAGTCCAACTAACAGGGGTAATCAGCCCCTGCATTTT.

The chain links TRBV5-6 to TRBJ2-3; 7 bases are a match to TRBD1. Losses at the gene ends were 1 base for V and 4 bases for J; bases not matched to a gene: 12. Germline values: CDR1 SGHDT, CDR2 YYEEEE. This CDR3 is built from 17 residues. CDR3 bases: TGTGCCAGCAGCTTGTGGGAAGGGGGCTCTGTCGCAGATACGCAGTATTTT. Its protein is CASSLWEGGSVADTQYF.

The chain uses TRBV5-1 and TRBJ2-1; maybe TRBD1 (5 bases). Germline CDR1 SGHRS, CDR2 YFSETQ. The CDR3 loop spans 13 amino acids. V was trimmed by 2 bases and J by 5 bases, leaving 8 bases between them. The CDR3: CASSFGADNEQFF. Written as DNA, the CDR3 is TGCGCCAGCAGCTTTGGGGCGGACAATGAGCAGTTCTTC.

The V call is TRBV7-8, the J call TRBJ1-3; D is unclear. V was trimmed by 5 bases and J by 4 bases, leaving 9 bases between them. Germline assignment: CDR1 SGHVS and CDR2 FQNEAQ. The CDR3 contains 13 residues. CDR3 DNA sequence: TGTGCCAGCAGCCCGACAAGGGGAAACACCATATATTTT. Translation: CASSPTRGNTIYF.

This clonotype occurred a few times. Germline is not matched at one junction end, which may reflect a read error. The chain combines TRBV12-3 or TRBV12-4 with TRBJ2-5; 13 nucleotides align to TRBD2. The CDR3 runs 14 residues. CDR3 sequence: CASSLGLAGESQYF. The CDR3 region has the DNA TGTGCCAGCAGTCTTGGACTAGCGGGAGAGTCCCAGTACTTC.

This clonotype was seen just once. The rearrangement joins TRBV11-2 to TRBJ2-3; D assignment may be TRBD1 or TRBD2 (5 bases each). This CDR3 is built from 18 residues. Deletions cut 4 bases from V and 8 bases from J, with 28 bases between. Germline CDR1 SGHAT, CDR2 FQNNGV. CDR3 residues: CASSSSPPRAGSGGTQYF. Here the CDR3 DNA reads TGTGCCAGCAGCTCCAGCCCCCCGCGGGCGGGTAGTGGGGGTACGCAGTATTTT. The variable domain in full, with the rest retrieved from reference TRBV11-2 and TRBJ2-3, is EAGVAQSPRYKIIEKRQSVAFWCNPISGHATLYWYQQILGQGPKLLIQFQNNGVVDDSQLPKDRFSAERLKGVDSTLKIQPAKLEDSAVYLCASSSSPPRAGSGGTQYFGPGTRLTVL.

The V gene is TRBV20-1, the J gene TRBJ2-7, with 7 bases identical to TRBD2. The V gene end was trimmed by 5 bases and the J gene end by 6 bases; junction bases not matched to a gene: 16. Germline V gives CDR1 DFQATT, CDR2 SNEGSKA (reference sequence). There are 15 residues in the CDR3. The CDR3 sequence: CSAERRLREWSEQYV. In DNA, the CDR3 is TGCAGTGCTGAGCGGCGTTTGCGGGAGTGGAGCGAGCAGTACGTC.

This clonotype was detected only a few times. This chain uses TRBV28 with TRBJ1-5, with D perhaps matching TRBD1 (5 bases). Germline assignment: CDR1 MDHEN and CDR2 SYDVKM. Trimming took 6 bases from V and 5 from J, leaving 14 bases between them. This CDR3 is 14 amino acids long. This chain's CDR3 is CASRIPGGHQPQHF. In DNA form, the CDR3 reads TGTGCCAGCAGGATACCGGGGGGTCATCAGCCCCAGCATTTT.

This chain uses TRBV5-1 with TRBJ2-3; the D gene could be TRBD1 or TRBD2 (5 bases each). Germline-derived CDR1 and CDR2 are SGHRS and YFSETQ. The CDR3 length is 17 residues. Trimming removed 4 bases at V and 3 bases at J, with 21 bases between. For the CDR3, the DNA is TGCGCCAGCAGCCGGGACGGGATCCTCGCCGAGACAGATACGCAGTATTTT. Its translation is CASSRDGILAETDTQYF.

J is TRBJ2-3 and V is TRBV24-1; a possible D gene is TRBD2 (6 bases). Germline CDR1 and CDR2: KGHDR and SFDVKD. The V end was cut by 4 bases, the J end by 1 base, with 11 bases between. There are 15 residues in the CDR3. CDR3 amino acids: CATSDRLEGTDTQYF. CDR3 sequence (DNA): TGTGCCACCAGTGACCGACTAGAGGGCACAGATACGCAGTATTTT.

This clonotype was counted a single time. The chain has TRBV2 and TRBJ2-5, with a tentative D call TRBD2 (6 bases). Germline V gives CDR1 SNHLY, CDR2 FYNNEI. V gave up 10 bases and J gave up 5 bases, with 17 bases separating them. The CDR3 totals 13 residues. The CDR3 DNA sequence: TGTGCCACCGAGTACGGGAGACGGGAGACCCAGTACTTC. Translated, it gives CATEYGRRETQYF.

In this sample, this clonotype turned up a few times. This chain uses TRBV7-2 with TRBJ2-2; possibly TRBD1 or TRBD2 for D (5 bases each). The CDR3 consists of 16 residues. V lost 3 bases to trimming and J lost 6 bases, with 17 bases between them. CDR1 SGHTA and CDR2 FQGNSA come from the germline V gene. CDR3: CASSFVTQRGAGELFF. The CDR3 bases are TGTGCCAGCAGCTTCGTGACTCAGAGAGGGGCCGGGGAGCTGTTTTTT.